This T cell receptor beta chain was observed in a study of cytomegalovirus exposure and HLA in healthy donors. The germline CDR1 and CDR2 sequences are SGHTA and FQGNSA. With 2 bases removed from V and 3 bases from J, the gap between germline ends came to 7 bases. CDR3 length: 13 residues. Only a few counts were recorded for this clone. Its specificity is not known. Study results and caveats: There were over 150 TCR beta chains listed as cytomegalovirus-associated. The classifier reportedly diagnosed cytomegalovirus status with high sensitivity and specificity. A later analysis showed TCR association rates differing by HLA locus, peaking at DRB1 and lowest at HLA-C. Presence/absence results assume similar sequencing depth per donor, which may not hold.

PCR amplification relied on 60 Vbeta primers (plus 13 Jbeta primers). Sequenced by immunoSEQ multiplex PCR; TCRdb stores in-frame clones only, minus some. The data contain roughly 140,000 clones, 63% of them singletons. The receptor's source is a woman in her fifties or sixties in good health and CMV-seropositive. Sequencing was done on a sample of PBMCs. The chain is built from TRBV7-2 and TRBJ1-1; a weak D match, TRBD1 (6 bases). The CDR3 protein is CASSLNRDTEAFF. In DNA form, the CDR3 reads TGTGCCAGCAGCTTAAACAGGGACACTGAAGCTTTCTTT.